This paragraph covers one TCR beta chain sequence. The data belong to a study of blood T cell repertoires in COVID-19. TCRdb's table, derived via immunoSEQ multiplex PCR, lists solely in-frame clones and lacks some. The sample shows about 200,000 clones, about 85% of them seen only once. The CDR3 is 17 residues long. The genes are TRBV21-1 and TRBJ1-1. TRBV21-1 represents a pseudogene. The sequenced sample consisted of peripheral blood. The TCR originated in a woman aged 80 or over with acute or convalescent COVID-19. The chain's CDR3 is CASSNLRMDFMGVEAFF. CDR3 sequence (DNA): TGTGCCAGCAGCAATCTTCGGATGGATTTCATGGGAGTAGAAGCTTTCTTT.